What follows describes a single TCR beta chain. Its antigen is not identified. These data belong to a study of T-cell memory formation after mild COVID-19. The study's findings and limits: Nothing confirmed that second-wave clones peaking on day 37 were specific for SARS-CoV-2.

TCRdb itself ran the 5' RACE reads through MiXCR, one entry per CDR3 protein. This sample has 100,000 to 130,000 distinct CDR3 sequences, with approximately 14% found just once. The CDR3 covers 15 residues. From germline, CDR1 is LNHNV and CDR2 YYDKDF (reference sequence). V lost 0 bases and J lost 9; bases outside the gene matches: 8. The chain employs TRBV15 and TRBJ2-1; 7 positions match TRBD2. The sequencing input was PBMCs or a T cell subset sorted from them (not recorded which). The clonotype comes from a man between 18 and 29 years old who had mild COVID-19 (a few samples of this study predate the infection). Cell type and time point are not known. CDR3 nucleotides: TGTGCCACCAGCAGAGACTCCGCAGCGGGGTTTGAGCAGTTCTTC. Translated: CATSRDSAAGFEQFF.